What follows describes a single TCR beta chain. Sequenced by immunoSEQ multiplex PCR; TCRdb stores in-frame clones only, minus some. The data show around 60,000 clones, with roughly 92% seen just once and 1.4% held by the top ten. Trimming shortened V by 3 bases and J by 6 bases, and 8 bases separated the two germline ends. CDR1 and CDR2 (germline): LNHNV, YYDKDF (reference sequence). The CDR3 runs 13 residues. The data were obtained in a study of T cell changes during pregnancy in multiple sclerosis. The TCR originated in a female donor with multiple sclerosis, enrolled in a pregnancy study. Sequencing was performed on peripheral blood, taken in the second trimester of pregnancy. This chain joins TRBV15 and TRBJ1-4, with D unresolved. CDR3 sequence reads: CATSSPSDEKLFF. As DNA, the CDR3 is TGTGCCACCAGCAGCCCGAGCGATGAAAAACTGTTTTTT.